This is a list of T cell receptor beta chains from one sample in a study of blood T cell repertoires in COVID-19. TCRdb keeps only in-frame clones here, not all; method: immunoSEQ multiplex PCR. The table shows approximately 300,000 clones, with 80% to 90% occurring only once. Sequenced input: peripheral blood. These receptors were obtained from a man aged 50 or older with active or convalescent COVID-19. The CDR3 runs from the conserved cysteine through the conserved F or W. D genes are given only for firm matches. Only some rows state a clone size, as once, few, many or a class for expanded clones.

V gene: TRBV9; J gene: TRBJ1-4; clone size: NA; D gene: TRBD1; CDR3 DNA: TGTGCCAGCAGCCCCGGCCTGAACAGGGGGGCTAATGAAAAACTGTTTTTT; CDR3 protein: CASSPGLNRGANEKLFF
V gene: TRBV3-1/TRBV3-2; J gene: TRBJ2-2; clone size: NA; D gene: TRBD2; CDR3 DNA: TGTGCCAGCAGCGAAGCGGGGGGGGATTCATTTAACACCGGGGAGCTGTTTTTT; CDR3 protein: CASSEAGGDSFNTGELFF
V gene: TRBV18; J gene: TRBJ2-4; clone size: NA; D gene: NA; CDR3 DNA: TGTGCCAGCTCACCAGGCCAGAAAAACATTCAGTACTTC; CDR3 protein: CASSPGQKNIQYF
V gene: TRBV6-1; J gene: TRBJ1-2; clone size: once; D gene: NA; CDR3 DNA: TGTGCCAGCAGTGACCAAGCGGGACGTGGGGGCTACACCTTC; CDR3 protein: CASSDQAGRGGYTF
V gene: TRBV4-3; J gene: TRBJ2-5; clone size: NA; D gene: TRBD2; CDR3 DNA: TGCGCCAGCCTAGGACTAGCGGGGGGGCTACAAGTAGAGACCCAGTACTTC; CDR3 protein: CASLGLAGGLQVETQYF
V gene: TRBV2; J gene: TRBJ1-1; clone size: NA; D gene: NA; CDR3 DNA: TGTGCCAGCGTAACGGAGACAGGCACTGAAGCTTTCTTT; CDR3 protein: CASVTETGTEAFF
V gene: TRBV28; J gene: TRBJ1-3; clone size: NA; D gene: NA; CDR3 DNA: TGTGCCAGCAGTTTCGGGGGGCAGGGAAACACCATATATTTT; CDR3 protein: CASSFGGQGNTIYF
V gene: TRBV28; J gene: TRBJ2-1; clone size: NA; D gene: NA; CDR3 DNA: TGTGCCAGCATTGCGACAGGAAGTAAATCCTACAATGAGCAGTTCTTC; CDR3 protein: CASIATGSKSYNEQFF
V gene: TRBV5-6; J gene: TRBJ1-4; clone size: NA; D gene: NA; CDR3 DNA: TGTGCCAGCAGCTTGGCCAGACGGGATGAAAAACTGTTTTTT; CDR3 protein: CASSLARRDEKLFF
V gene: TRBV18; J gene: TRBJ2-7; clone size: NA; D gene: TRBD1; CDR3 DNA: TGTGCCAGCTCCGGGACAGGAGGATACACTTACGAGCAGTACTTC; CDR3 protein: CASSGTGGYTYEQYF
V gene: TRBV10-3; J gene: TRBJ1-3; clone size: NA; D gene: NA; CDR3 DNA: TGTGCCATCAGGCCGGACAGCAGCTCTGGAAACACCATATATTTT; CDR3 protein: CAIRPDSSSGNTIYF
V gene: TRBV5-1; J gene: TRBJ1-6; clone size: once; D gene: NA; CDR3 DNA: TGCGCCAGCAGCTTGGGGGGGGGCAATTCACCCCTCCACTTT; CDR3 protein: CASSLGGGNSPLHF
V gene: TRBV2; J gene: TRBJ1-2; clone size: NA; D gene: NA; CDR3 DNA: TGTGCCAGCAGTAAGGGGGTGCAGCCGGCAACCTTTTATGGCTACACCTTC; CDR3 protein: CASSKGVQPATFYGYTF
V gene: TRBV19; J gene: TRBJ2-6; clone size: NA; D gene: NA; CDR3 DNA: TGTGCCAGTAGACAGACCTCTGGGGCCAACGTCCTGACTTTC; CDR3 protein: CASRQTSGANVLTF
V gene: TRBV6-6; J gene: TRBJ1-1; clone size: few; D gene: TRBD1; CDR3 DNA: TGTGCCAGCAGTACCCCGACAGGGACTGAAGCTTTCTTT; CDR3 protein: CASSTPTGTEAFF
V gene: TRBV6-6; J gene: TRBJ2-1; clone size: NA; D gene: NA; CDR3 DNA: TGTGCCAGCAGTTACTCGCTAGCTTCCAACGGCAATGAGCAGTTCTTC; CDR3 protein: CASSYSLASNGNEQFF
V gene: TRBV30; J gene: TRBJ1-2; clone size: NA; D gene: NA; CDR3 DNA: TGTGCCTGGGGGGACATGACTTCTAACTATGGCTACACCTTC; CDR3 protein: CAWGDMTSNYGYTF
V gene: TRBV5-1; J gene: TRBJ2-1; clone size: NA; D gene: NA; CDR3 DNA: TGCGCCAGCAGCTTGAATGAGGGCTCCTACAATGAGCAGTTCTTC; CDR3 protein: CASSLNEGSYNEQFF
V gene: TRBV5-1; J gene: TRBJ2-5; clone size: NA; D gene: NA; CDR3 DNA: TGCGCCAGCAGCGAGGGACTCGGGGGAGAGACCCAGTACTTC; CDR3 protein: CASSEGLGGETQYF
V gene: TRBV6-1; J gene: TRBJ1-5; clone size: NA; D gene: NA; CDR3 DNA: TGTGCCAGCAGTGACCCAGGGCCCAATCAGCCCCAGCATTTT; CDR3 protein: CASSDPGPNQPQHF
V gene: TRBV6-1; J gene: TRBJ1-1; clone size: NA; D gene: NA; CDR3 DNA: TGTGCCAGCAGTGAAAACGGGGATAACACTGAAGCTTTCTTT; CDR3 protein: CASSENGDNTEAFF
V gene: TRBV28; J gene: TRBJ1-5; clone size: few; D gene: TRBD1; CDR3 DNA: TGTGCCAGCAGTAGGGGGCCCGCTGACCAGCCCCAGCATTTT; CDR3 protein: CASSRGPADQPQHF
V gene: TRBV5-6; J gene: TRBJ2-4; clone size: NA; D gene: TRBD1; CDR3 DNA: TGTGCCAGCAGTACCGGGACAGTCGTCCAGTACTTC; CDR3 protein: CASSTGTVVQYF